The clone carrying this T cell receptor (beta chain) was counted only a few times. Its antigen is currently unknown. Time point given: newly diagnosed GD, antithyroid drugs for less than 3 months. Construction of the TCR library relied on RNA isolated from PBMCs. The CDR3 extends over 13 amino acids. The germline V gene encodes CDR1 MNHEY and CDR2 SVGEGT. Trimming pared 2 bases from V and 3 bases from J, leaving 7 bases between. This sample stems from a study of regulatory T cells in long-lasting Graves disease. Whole-study findings and limits: Study was limited to peripheral blood, excluding thyroid tissue. There were preferences for TRBV28, TRBJ1-2 and TRBJ2-5 in persistent disease.

According to the study, TCR beta libraries were built with iRepertoire HTBI primers and CDR3-region Arm-PCR. TCRdb processed the multiplex PCR reads anew with MiXCR; each CDR3 protein has one entry. The data contain 440,000 or so distinct CDR3 sequences, 15% of them singletons. This same sample was also taken into another study, of T cells in Graves' hyperthyroidism and ophthalmopathy. That paper states: TCR CDR3 regions were first amplified by RT-PCR with HTBI primers.

The sequencing here drew on peripheral blood mononuclear cells (PBMCs), taken at new diagnosis, from a patient treated with antithyroid drugs. This rearrangement joins TRBV6-2 or TRBV6-3 to TRBJ1-1; the D is unclear. The TCR sequence derives from a woman in her thirties with Graves disease. The CDR3 loop reads CASSYRMDTEAFF. The DNA of the CDR3 is TGTGCCAGCAGTTACCGGATGGACACTGAAGCTTTCTTT.